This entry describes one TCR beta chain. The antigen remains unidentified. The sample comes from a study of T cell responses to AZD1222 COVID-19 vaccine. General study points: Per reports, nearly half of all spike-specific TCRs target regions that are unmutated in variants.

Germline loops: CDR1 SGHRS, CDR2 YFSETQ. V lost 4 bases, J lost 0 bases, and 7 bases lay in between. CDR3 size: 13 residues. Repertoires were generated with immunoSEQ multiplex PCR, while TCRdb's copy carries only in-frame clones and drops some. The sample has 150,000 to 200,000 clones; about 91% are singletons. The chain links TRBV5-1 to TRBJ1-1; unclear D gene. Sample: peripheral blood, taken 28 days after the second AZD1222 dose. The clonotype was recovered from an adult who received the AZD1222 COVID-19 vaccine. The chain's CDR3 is CASSGQMNTEAFF. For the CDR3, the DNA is TGCGCCAGCAGCGGCCAGATGAACACTGAAGCTTTCTTT.